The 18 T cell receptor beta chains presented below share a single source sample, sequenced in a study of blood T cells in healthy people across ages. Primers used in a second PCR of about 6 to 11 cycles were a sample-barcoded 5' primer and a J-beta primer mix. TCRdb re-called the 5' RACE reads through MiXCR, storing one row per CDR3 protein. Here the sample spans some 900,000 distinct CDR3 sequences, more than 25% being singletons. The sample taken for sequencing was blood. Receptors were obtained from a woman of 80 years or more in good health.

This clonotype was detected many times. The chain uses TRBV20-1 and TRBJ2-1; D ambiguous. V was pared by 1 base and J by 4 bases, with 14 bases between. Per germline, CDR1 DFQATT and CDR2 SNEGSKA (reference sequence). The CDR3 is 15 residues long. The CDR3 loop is CSARVRQVVYNEQFF. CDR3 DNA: TGCAGTGCTAGAGTTAGGCAGGTTGTGTACAATGAGCAGTTCTTC.

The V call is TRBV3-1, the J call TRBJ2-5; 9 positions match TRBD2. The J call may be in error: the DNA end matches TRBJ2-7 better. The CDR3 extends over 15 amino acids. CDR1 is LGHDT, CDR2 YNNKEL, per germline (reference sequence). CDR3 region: CASSPIAGVEYEQYF. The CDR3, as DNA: TGTGCCAGCAGCCCTATAGCGGGAGTGGAATACGAGCAGTACTTC.

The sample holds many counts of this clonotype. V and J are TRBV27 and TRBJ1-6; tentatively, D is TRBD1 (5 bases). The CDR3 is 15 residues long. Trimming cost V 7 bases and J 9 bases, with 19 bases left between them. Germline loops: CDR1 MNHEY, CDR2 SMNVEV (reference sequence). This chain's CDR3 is CASKRAGQVASPLHF. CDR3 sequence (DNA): TGTGCCAGCAAGAGGGCGGGGCAGGTTGCTTCACCCCTCCACTTT.

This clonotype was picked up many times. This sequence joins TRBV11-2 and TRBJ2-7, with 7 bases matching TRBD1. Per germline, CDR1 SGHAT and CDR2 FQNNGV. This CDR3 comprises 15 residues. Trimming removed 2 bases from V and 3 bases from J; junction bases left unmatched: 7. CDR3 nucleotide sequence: TGTGCCAGCAGCTTACACGGACAGGCGGGCTACGAGCAGTACTTC. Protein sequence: CASSLHGQAGYEQYF. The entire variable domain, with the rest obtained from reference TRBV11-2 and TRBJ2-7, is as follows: EAGVAQSPRYKIIEKRQSVAFWCNPISGHATLYWYQQILGQGPKLLIQFQNNGVVDDSQLPKDRFSAERLKGVDSTLKIQPAKLEDSAVYLCASSLHGQAGYEQYFGPGTRLTVT.

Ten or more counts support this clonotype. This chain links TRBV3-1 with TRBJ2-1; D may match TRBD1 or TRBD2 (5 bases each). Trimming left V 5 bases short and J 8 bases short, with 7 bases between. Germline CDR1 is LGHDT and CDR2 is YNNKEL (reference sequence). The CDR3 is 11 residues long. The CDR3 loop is CASSTGHEQFF. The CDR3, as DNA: TGTGCCAGCAGCACGGGGCATGAGCAGTTCTTC.

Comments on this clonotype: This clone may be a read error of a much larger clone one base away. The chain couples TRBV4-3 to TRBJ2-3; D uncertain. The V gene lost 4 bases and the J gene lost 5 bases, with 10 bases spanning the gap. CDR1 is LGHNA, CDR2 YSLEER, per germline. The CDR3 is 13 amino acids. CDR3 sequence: CASSREKRDTQYF. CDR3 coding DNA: TGCGCCAGCAGCCGAGAAAAGCGAGATACGCAGTATTTT.

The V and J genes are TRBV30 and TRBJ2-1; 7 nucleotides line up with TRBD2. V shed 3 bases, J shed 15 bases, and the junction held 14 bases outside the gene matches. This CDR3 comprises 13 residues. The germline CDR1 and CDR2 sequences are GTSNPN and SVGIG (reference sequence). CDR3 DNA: TGTGCCTGGAGCCTCTACGAGGCGGGGGTGAGGTTCTTC. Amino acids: CAWSLYEAGVRFF.

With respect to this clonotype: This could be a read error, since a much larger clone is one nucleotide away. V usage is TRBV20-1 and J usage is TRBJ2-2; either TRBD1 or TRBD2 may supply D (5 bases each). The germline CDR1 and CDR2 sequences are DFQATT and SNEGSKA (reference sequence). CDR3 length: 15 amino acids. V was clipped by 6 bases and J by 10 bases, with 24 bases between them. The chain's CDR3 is CSAKPGTEGIPELFF. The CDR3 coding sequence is TGCAGTGCGAAACCAGGGACCGAAGGAATCCCGGAGCTGTTTTTT.

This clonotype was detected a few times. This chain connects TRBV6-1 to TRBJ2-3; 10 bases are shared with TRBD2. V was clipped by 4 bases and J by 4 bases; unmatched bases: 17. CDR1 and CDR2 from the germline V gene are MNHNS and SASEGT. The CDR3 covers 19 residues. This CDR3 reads CASSAIRGGAGGVADTQYF. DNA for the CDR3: TGTGCCAGCAGTGCTATCAGGGGCGGAGCGGGGGGGGTTGCAGATACGCAGTATTTT.

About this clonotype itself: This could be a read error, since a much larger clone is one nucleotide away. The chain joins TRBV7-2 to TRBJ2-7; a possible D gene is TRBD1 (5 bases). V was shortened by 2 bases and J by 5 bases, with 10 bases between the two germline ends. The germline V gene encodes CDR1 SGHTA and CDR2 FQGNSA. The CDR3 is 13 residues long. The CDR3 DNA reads TGTGCCAGCAGCTTAAGGTGGGGCCACGAGCAGTACTTC. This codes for CASSLRWGHEQYF.

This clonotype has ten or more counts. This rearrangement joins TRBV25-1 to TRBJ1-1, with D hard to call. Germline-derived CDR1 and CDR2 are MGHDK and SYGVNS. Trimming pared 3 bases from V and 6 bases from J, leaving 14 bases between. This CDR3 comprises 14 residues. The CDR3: CASSELGGGPEAFF. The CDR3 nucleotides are TGTGCCAGCAGTGAGCTGGGAGGAGGACCTGAAGCTTTCTTT. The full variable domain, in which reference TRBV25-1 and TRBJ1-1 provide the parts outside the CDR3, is EADIYQTPRYLVIGTGKKITLECSQTMGHDKMYWYQQDPGMELHLIHYSYGVNSTEKGDLSSESTVSRIRTEHFPLTLESARPSHTSQYLCASSELGGGPEAFFGQGTRLTVV.

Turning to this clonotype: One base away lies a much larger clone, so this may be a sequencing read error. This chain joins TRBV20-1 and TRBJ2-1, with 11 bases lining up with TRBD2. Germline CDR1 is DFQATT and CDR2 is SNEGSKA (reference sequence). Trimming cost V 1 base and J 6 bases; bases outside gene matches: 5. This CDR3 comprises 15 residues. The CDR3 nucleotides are TGCAGTGCTAGAGTATCTAGCGGGGGGCGCAATGAGCAGTTCTTC. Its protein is CSARVSSGGRNEQFF.

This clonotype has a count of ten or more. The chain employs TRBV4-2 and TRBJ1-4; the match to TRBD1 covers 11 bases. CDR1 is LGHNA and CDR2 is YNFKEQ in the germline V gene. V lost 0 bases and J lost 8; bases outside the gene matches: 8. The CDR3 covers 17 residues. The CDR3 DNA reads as TGTGCCAGCAGCCAAGATGTAAGGACAGGGGGCGACGAAAAACTGTTTTTT. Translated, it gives CASSQDVRTGGDEKLFF.

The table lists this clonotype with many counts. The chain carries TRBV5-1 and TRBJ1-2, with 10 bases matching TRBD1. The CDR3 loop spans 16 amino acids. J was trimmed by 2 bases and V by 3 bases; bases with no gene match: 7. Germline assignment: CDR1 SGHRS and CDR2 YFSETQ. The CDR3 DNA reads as TGCGCCAGCAGCTCACCCGGGACAGGGGAGAACTATGGCTACACCTTC. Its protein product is CASSSPGTGENYGYTF.

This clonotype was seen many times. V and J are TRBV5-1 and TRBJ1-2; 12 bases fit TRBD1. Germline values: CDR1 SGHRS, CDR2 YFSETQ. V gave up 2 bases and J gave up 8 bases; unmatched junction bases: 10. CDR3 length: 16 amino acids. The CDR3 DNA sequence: TGCGCCAGCAGCTTACAACCGGGACAGGGGGCGTTAGGCTACACCTTC. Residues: CASSLQPGQGALGYTF. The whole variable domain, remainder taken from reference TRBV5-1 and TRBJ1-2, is KAGVTQTPRYLIKTRGQQVTLSCSPISGHRSVSWYQQTPGQGLQFLFEYFSETQRNKGNFPGRFSGRQFSNSRSEMNVSTLELGDSALYLCASSLQPGQGALGYTFGSGTRLTVV.

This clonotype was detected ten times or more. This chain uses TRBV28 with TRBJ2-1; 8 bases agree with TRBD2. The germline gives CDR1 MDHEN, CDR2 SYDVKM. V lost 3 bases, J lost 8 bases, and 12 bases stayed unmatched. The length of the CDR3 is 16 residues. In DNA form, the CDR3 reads TGTGCCAGCAGTTTCCCCAGCGGGGGAACCCGAGATGAGCAGTTCTTC. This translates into CASSFPSGGTRDEQFF.

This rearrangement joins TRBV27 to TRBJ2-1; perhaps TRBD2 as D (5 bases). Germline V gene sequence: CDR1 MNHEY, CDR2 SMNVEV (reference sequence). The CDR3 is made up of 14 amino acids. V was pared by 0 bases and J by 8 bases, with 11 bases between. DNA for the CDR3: TGTGCCAGCAGTTTATCCCTCGGGGTGGATGAGCAGTTCTTC. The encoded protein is CASSLSLGVDEQFF.

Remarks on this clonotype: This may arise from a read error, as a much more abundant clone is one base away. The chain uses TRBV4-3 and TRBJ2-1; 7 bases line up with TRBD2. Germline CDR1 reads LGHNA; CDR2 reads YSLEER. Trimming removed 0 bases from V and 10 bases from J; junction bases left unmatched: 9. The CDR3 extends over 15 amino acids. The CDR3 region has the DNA TGCGCCAGCAGCCAAGATGGCCTTTCTAGCGGAGAGCAGTTCTTC. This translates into CASSQDGLSSGEQFF.